These 2 T cell receptor beta chains originate from one sample sequenced in a study of OX40 agonist ivuxolimab in advanced cancers. Clones were read by immunoSEQ multiplex PCR, and TCRdb kept only the in-frame ones, dropping some. Among about 94,000 clones listed, over 75% were seen once. The specimen comprised CD4+ or CD8+ T cells sorted from blood, sampled in a trial of the OX40 agonist ivuxolimab. Source of these receptors: an adult with an advanced solid tumor such as melanoma, head and neck, liver or kidney cancer.

The chain links TRBV18 to TRBJ2-7; 9 bases agree with TRBD1. V dropped 2 bases and J dropped 0; count of bases not matched to a gene: 5. The CDR3 runs 16 residues. Germline V gives CDR1 KGHSH, CDR2 LQKENI. This chain's CDR3 is CASSPYRDRASYEQYF. The CDR3 DNA reads as TGTGCCAGCTCACCATACCGGGACAGGGCCTCCTACGAGCAGTACTTC.

The chain couples TRBV5-1 to TRBJ2-2, with 11 bases matching TRBD2. Germline V lookup: CDR1 SGHRS, CDR2 YFSETQ. V gave up 0 bases and J gave up 9 bases; unmatched junction bases: 7. This CDR3 contains 16 residues. This CDR3 reads CASSLGLAGGQRELFF. The CDR3 DNA reads TGCGCCAGCAGCTTGGGCCTAGCGGGGGGCCAGCGGGAGCTGTTTTTT.